These 28 T cell receptor beta chains came from one sample sequenced in a study of early T cells in non-severe SARS-CoV-2 infection. In TCRdb, the 5' RACE reads were re-called with MiXCR into one record per CDR3 protein. The data hold around 83,000 distinct CDR3 sequences, with about 9.4% observed a single time. The sequences come from whole blood, collected at baseline. These receptor sequences come from an adult who was a healthcare worker with PCR-confirmed SARS-CoV-2 infection or an uninfected control (not recorded which).

This clonotype was detected ten times or more. This chain joins TRBV20-1 and TRBJ2-7; TRBD2 matches 8 bases. This CDR3 is 15 amino acids long. The ends lost 3 bases at V and 4 bases at J; junction bases unmatched: 11. Germline lookup yields CDR1 DFQATT and CDR2 SNEGSKA (reference sequence). CDR3 in DNA: TGCAGTGCTAGGAGGGTGGTAGCGGGGCCGTACGAGCAGTACTTC. Encoded protein: CSARRVVAGPYEQYF.

The CDR3 coding sequence is TGTGCCAGCAGCCCCCGGATCCTCGGGGGTTCACCCCTCCACTTT. Protein sequence: CASSPRILGGSPLHF. The chain couples TRBV6-2 or TRBV6-3 to TRBJ1-6; the D gene is possibly TRBD1 (5 bases). The germline V gene has CDR1 MNHEY and CDR2 SVGEGT. The CDR3 is 15 residues long. The germline V and J ends were trimmed by 6 bases and 9 bases, with 18 bases remaining between them.

This clonotype was counted at least ten times. The chain combines TRBV4-1 with TRBJ2-7; 7 nucleotides agree with TRBD2. With V trimmed by 3 bases and J by 2 bases, 7 bases remained unmatched. Germline CDR1 is MGHRA and CDR2 is YSYEKL. There are 15 residues in the CDR3. The CDR3 sequence: CASSHPGLRTYEQYF. The CDR3 region has the DNA TGCGCCAGCAGCCACCCGGGACTACGAACCTACGAGCAGTACTTC.

This clonotype has more than one count but fewer than ten. The V and J genes are TRBV30 and TRBJ1-5; a possible D gene is TRBD1 (6 bases). The CDR3 is 14 residues long. The germline V and J ends were trimmed by 2 bases and 8 bases, with 16 bases remaining between them. Germline V gene data show CDR1 as GTSNPN and CDR2 as SVGIG (reference sequence). CDR3: CAWSTGHRLKPQHF. CDR3 nucleotide sequence: TGTGCCTGGAGTACGGGACATCGCCTGAAGCCCCAGCATTTT.

The rearrangement joins TRBV25-1 to TRBJ1-6; D is unclear. The CDR3 is 15 amino acids. Trimming left V 2 bases short and J 0 bases short, with 5 bases between. CDR1 and CDR2 from the germline V gene are MGHDK and SYGVNS. The CDR3 region is CASSEGSSYNSPLHF. The CDR3 DNA reads as TGTGCCAGCAGTGAAGGGAGCTCCTATAATTCACCCCTCCACTTT.

CDR3 sequence (DNA): TGTGCCAGCGGATACCAAACACGCGAGCAGTACTTC. Translation gives CASGYQTREQYF. The rearrangement links TRBV27 to TRBJ2-7; D is ambiguous. Trimming removed 8 bases from V and 6 bases from J, with 14 bases in between. The CDR3 is made up of 12 amino acids. The germline V gene has CDR1 MNHEY and CDR2 SMNVEV (reference sequence).

Many counts were recorded for this clonotype. The genes are TRBV28 and TRBJ2-6, with D possibly TRBD2 on 5 matching bases. The CDR3 extends over 17 amino acids. The germline CDR1 and CDR2 sequences are MDHEN and SYDVKM. V was pared by 4 bases and J by 0 bases, with 13 bases between. CDR3 in DNA: TGTGCCAGCAGTTCCCTCGGACTTCACTCTGGGGCCAACGTCCTGACTTTC. This sequence encodes CASSSLGLHSGANVLTF.

This clonotype occurred many times. The V gene is TRBV11-2, the J gene TRBJ1-1, with 8 positions matching TRBD1. V gave up 5 bases and J gave up 3 bases; unmatched junction bases: 8. Germline lookup yields CDR1 SGHAT and CDR2 FQNNGV. This CDR3 region has 15 residues. Here the CDR3 DNA reads TGTGCCAGCAGCCCAACGATGGGACAGGACACTGAAGCTTTCTTT. It encodes CASSPTMGQDTEAFF.

This clonotype has more than one count but fewer than ten. The chain recombines TRBV7-3 with TRBJ2-1; D gene uncertain. Trimming cost V 5 bases and J 3 bases, with 14 bases left between them. This CDR3 spans 15 amino acids. Germline V gene sequence: CDR1 SGHTA, CDR2 FQGTGA. The CDR3 DNA sequence: TGTGCCAGCAGCCCGGGCAGGAGCGTCTACAATGAGCAGTTCTTC. It yields the protein CASSPGRSVYNEQFF. Full variable domain (rest looked up from reference TRBV7-3 and TRBJ2-1): GAGVSQTPSNKVTEKGKYVELRCDPISGHTALYWYRQSLGQGPEFLIYFQGTGAADDSGLPNDRFFAVRPEGSVSTLKIQRTERGDSAVYLCASSPGRSVYNEQFFGPGTRLTVL.

Ten or more counts support this clonotype. This chain uses TRBV10-3 with TRBJ2-1, with D perhaps matching TRBD2 (6 bases). This CDR3 is built from 17 residues. V was cut by 5 bases and J by 0 bases, with 17 bases left in between. The germline CDR1 and CDR2 sequences are ENHRY and SYGVKD. The CDR3 sequence: CAISSAGTYNSYNEQFF. CDR3 coding DNA: TGTGCCATCAGTTCCGCCGGGACTTATAACTCCTACAATGAGCAGTTCTTC.

The chain couples TRBV12-3 or TRBV12-4 to TRBJ1-5; 8 nucleotides align to TRBD1. Trimming cost V 6 bases and J 9 bases; bases outside gene matches: 13. This CDR3 spans 15 amino acids. CDR3 protein: CASSRSGGVGPPQHF. The CDR3 nucleotides are TGTGCCAGCAGCCGATCAGGGGGCGTCGGTCCGCCCCAGCATTTT.

This chain joins TRBV5-4 and TRBJ2-5, with TRBD2 matching 7 bases. With V trimmed by 0 bases and J by 4 bases, 9 bases remained unmatched. Germline values: CDR1 SGHNT, CDR2 YYREEE (reference sequence). The CDR3 loop spans 16 amino acids. The CDR3 protein is CASSLAGGSGAETQYF. Written as DNA, the CDR3 is TGTGCCAGCAGCTTGGCCGGTGGAAGCGGGGCAGAGACCCAGTACTTC.

This clonotype was found many times. The rearrangement uses TRBV11-2 and TRBJ1-4; D remains ambiguous. The CDR3 loop spans 15 amino acids. Looked up from germline, CDR1 is SGHAT and CDR2 is FQNNGV. The V and J ends lost 5 bases and 8 bases respectively, with 18 bases between them. CDR3 bases: TGTGCCAGCAGCCATGGGTCTGGGATTAAGGAAAAACTGTTTTTT. Protein: CASSHGSGIKEKLFF.

Ten or more counts support this clonotype. The chain links TRBV20-1 to TRBJ2-5; tentatively, D is TRBD2 (6 bases). The CDR3 covers 16 residues. CDR1 is DFQATT and CDR2 is SNEGSKA in the germline V gene (reference sequence). V lost 6 bases and J 1 base, leaving 21 bases between the germline ends. CDR3 nucleotide sequence: TGCAGTGCAAATTGGCTAGCCACGGGACTCCAAGAGACCCAGTACTTC. Its protein product is CSANWLATGLQETQYF.

V is TRBV7-2 and J is TRBJ2-1; no reliable D call. The CDR3 runs 17 residues. Germline V gene sequence: CDR1 SGHTA, CDR2 FQGNSA. V shed 5 bases and J shed 0 bases, with 17 bases lying between them. This CDR3 is CASSPPVRSLSYNEQFF. As DNA, the CDR3 is TGTGCCAGCAGCCCCCCCGTGAGGAGTCTCTCCTACAATGAGCAGTTCTTC.

CDR3 protein: CASSLGTRDNEQFF. The DNA for the CDR3 is TGTGCCAGCAGCTTGGGGACTCGAGACAATGAGCAGTTCTTC. The V and J genes are TRBV7-8 and TRBJ2-1; TRBD2 might be the D (6 bases). The germline V gene has CDR1 SGHVS and CDR2 FQNEAQ. This CDR3 contains 14 residues. V lost 3 bases to trimming and J lost 5 bases, with 11 bases between them.

There are a few counts of this clonotype. The rearrangement uses TRBV12-3 or TRBV12-4 and TRBJ1-5; possible D gene TRBD1, 6 bases. Between the trimmed V and J ends, which lost 2 bases and 3 bases, there was a span of 17 bases. The CDR3 totals 17 residues. CDR3 residues: CASSLRGQGPFNQPQHF. The CDR3 DNA is TGTGCCAGCAGTTTACGTGGTCAGGGGCCCTTCAATCAGCCCCAGCATTTT.

This clonotype has ten or more counts. This sequence joins TRBV30 and TRBJ1-5, with D possibly matching TRBD1 (6 bases). Trimming took 1 base from V and 4 from J, leaving 8 bases between them. The CDR3 consists of 13 residues. Per the germline V gene, CDR1 is GTSNPN and CDR2 is SVGIG (reference sequence). The CDR3 DNA reads as TGTGCCTGGAGTGCACAGGGAAATCAGCCCCAGCATTTT. Protein product: CAWSAQGNQPQHF.

This clonotype was counted many times. The chain is built from TRBV10-2 and TRBJ1-2; D is possibly TRBD1 (6 bases). The ends were cut back, 6 bases at V and 5 bases at J, with 19 bases in the middle. This CDR3 region has 15 residues. Per germline, CDR1 WSHSY and CDR2 SAAADI. The CDR3: CASSVNPRTDYGYTF. The CDR3 nucleotides read TGCGCCAGCAGCGTTAACCCGAGGACAGATTATGGCTACACCTTC.

This clonotype was seen repeatedly, ten times or more. The chain combines TRBV4-2 with TRBJ2-7; the D is unclear. Germline CDR1 reads LGHNA; CDR2 reads YNFKEQ. This CDR3 is 17 amino acids long. V gave up 0 bases and J gave up 5 bases, with 20 bases separating them. CDR3 in amino acids: CASSQDWLGLRAHEQYF. CDR3 nucleotides: TGTGCCAGCAGCCAAGATTGGCTCGGTCTGCGAGCCCACGAGCAGTACTTC.

The DNA for the CDR3 is TGTACCACCGAGGGACACGGCACAGATACGCAGTATTTT. Translated, it gives CTTEGHGTDTQYF. The chain combines TRBV3-1 with TRBJ2-3, with D tentatively TRBD1 (6 bases). Germline CDR1 reads LGHDT; CDR2 reads YNNKEL (reference sequence). This CDR3 has 13 residues.

The table lists this clonotype with a few counts. The rearrangement joins TRBV14 to TRBJ2-2; 7 nucleotides agree with TRBD1. V gave up 5 bases and J gave up 1 base; unmatched junction bases: 10. The CDR3 runs 17 residues. The germline V gene encodes CDR1 SGHDN and CDR2 FVKESK. The CDR3 region is CASSGREGALNTGELFF. The CDR3, as DNA: TGTGCCAGCAGCGGACGAGAGGGGGCCCTGAACACCGGGGAGCTGTTTTTT.

This clonotype was observed a handful of times. The chain combines TRBV7-9 with TRBJ2-7, with D perhaps TRBD1 (6 bases). V lost 4 bases, J lost 3 bases, and 13 bases lay in between. This CDR3 spans 14 amino acids. Germline V lookup: CDR1 SEHNR, CDR2 FQNEAQ (reference sequence). The CDR3 coding sequence is TGTGCCAGCAGCTCCCCGGACAGCAACTACGAGCAGTACTTC. This sequence encodes CASSSPDSNYEQYF. Using reference TRBV7-9 and TRBJ2-7 for the parts outside the CDR3, the full variable domain is DTGVSQNPRHKITKRGQNVTFRCDPISEHNRLYWYRQTLGQGPEFLTYFQNEAQLEKSRLLSDRFSAERPKGSFSTLEIQRTEQGDSAMYLCASSSPDSNYEQYFGPGTRLTVT.

This clonotype showed up many times. The chain carries TRBV28 and TRBJ2-1; D remains ambiguous. Germline CDR1 MDHEN, CDR2 SYDVKM. This CDR3 has 16 amino acids. The V end was cut by 5 bases, the J end by 0 bases, with 14 bases between. The CDR3 sequence: CASSPPGGVSYNEQFF. CDR3 in DNA: TGTGCCAGCAGTCCCCCGGGTGGGGTCTCCTACAATGAGCAGTTCTTC. The whole variable domain, remainder taken from reference TRBV28 and TRBJ2-1, is DVKVTQSSRYLVKRTGEKVFLECVQDMDHENMFWYRQDPGLGLRLIYFSYDVKMKEKGDIPEGYSVSREKKERFSLILESASTNQTSMYLCASSPPGGVSYNEQFFGPGTRLTVL.

This clonotype was detected many times. The V gene is TRBV6-2 or TRBV6-3, the J gene TRBJ2-4, with D perhaps TRBD1 (6 bases). Per the germline V gene, CDR1 is MNHEY and CDR2 is SVGEGT. This CDR3 is 15 amino acids long. Between the trimmed V and J ends, which lost 5 bases and 6 bases, there was a span of 17 bases. CDR3 residues: CASSNQPGQTNIQYF. CDR3 sequence (DNA): TGTGCCAGCAGTAACCAACCCGGACAGACAAACATTCAGTACTTC.

This chain joins TRBV7-9 and TRBJ2-7; 10 bases map to TRBD2. This CDR3 region has 16 residues. Germline V CDR1 and CDR2: SEHNR, FQNEAQ (reference sequence). J gave up 4 bases and V 4 bases, and 10 bases lay outside the gene matches. CDR3 residues: CASSSSGSRITYEQYF. CDR3 DNA sequence: TGTGCCAGCAGCTCTAGCGGGAGCCGTATTACGTACGAGCAGTACTTC.

The chain employs TRBV20-1 and TRBJ1-4; weak D call: TRBD1 (6 bases). This CDR3 comprises 14 residues. With 6 bases removed from V and 3 bases from J, the gap between germline ends came to 14 bases. The germline gives CDR1 DFQATT, CDR2 SNEGSKA (reference sequence). CDR3 amino acids: CSAAQGTANEKLFF. Here the CDR3 DNA reads TGCAGTGCGGCCCAGGGGACGGCTAATGAAAAACTGTTTTTT.

This clonotype was found many times. The V gene is TRBV5-1, the J gene TRBJ2-1; the match to TRBD2 covers 7 bases. Trimming removed 2 bases from V and 10 bases from J; junction bases left unmatched: 15. The CDR3 contains 16 residues. CDR1 is SGHRS, CDR2 YFSETQ, per germline. This chain's CDR3 is CASSLTSEGLAEEQFF. The CDR3 DNA reads as TGCGCCAGCAGCTTAACTAGTGAGGGCCTAGCGGAGGAGCAGTTCTTC. Looking up the rest from reference TRBV5-1 and TRBJ2-1 gives the full variable domain: KAGVTQTPRYLIKTRGQQVTLSCSPISGHRSVSWYQQTPGQGLQFLFEYFSETQRNKGNFPGRFSGRQFSNSRSEMNVSTLELGDSALYLCASSLTSEGLAEEQFFGPGTRLTVL.